These T cell receptor beta chains were read from a single sample in a study of blood T cells in healthy people across ages. TCRdb used MiXCR to reprocess the 5' RACE reads, holding one entry per CDR3 protein. The repertoire has about 1,400,000 distinct CDR3 sequences, about 43% of them found once; the top ten carry 7.9%. Sequencing was done on a sample of blood. Receptors were obtained from a woman between 18 and 29 years old in good health. Both conserved end residues are part of each CDR3. The order of the fields is D gene, clone size, V gene, J gene, CDR3 protein, CDR3 DNA. D genes are given only for firm matches. Expanded clones get a size class; other rows say once, few or many, or leave the size out.

-	-	TRBV24-1	TRBJ2-7	CATSDPRGAGNEQYF	TGTGCCACCAGTGATCCCAGGGGAGCGGGGAATGAGCAGTACTTC
-	-	TRBV6-6	TRBJ2-1	CASSYFSGTPSYNEQFF	TGTGCCAGCAGTTACTTTTCCGGGACTCCGTCCTACAATGAGCAGTTCTTC
-	-	TRBV4-1	TRBJ2-7	CASSQWDRGNGQYF	TGCGCCAGCAGCCAATGGGACCGAGGCAACGGGCAGTACTTC
-	many	TRBV15	TRBJ1-2	CATSREEGDGYTF	TGTGCCACCAGCAGAGAGGAGGGAGATGGCTACACCTTC
-	-	TRBV2	TRBJ2-3	CASSEEGSTDTQYF	TGTGCCAGCAGTGAAGAAGGAAGCACAGATACGCAGTATTTT
-	-	TRBV4-2	TRBJ2-7	CASSPGRLVDDEQYF	TGTGCCAGCAGCCCCGGCAGGCTAGTGGACGACGAGCAGTACTTC
-	-	TRBV20-1	TRBJ2-1	CSARAFGAGRDGYNEQFF	TGCAGTGCTAGAGCGTTCGGTGCCGGACGAGATGGTTACAATGAGCAGTTCTTC
-	few	TRBV25-1	TRBJ2-1	CASSEYNGRNEQFF	TGTGCCAGCAGTGAATATAATGGCCGGAATGAGCAGTTCTTC
TRBD1	once	TRBV6-1	TRBJ2-3	CASSERTGGADTQYF	TGTGCCAGCAGTGAACGGACAGGGGGGGCAGATACGCAGTATTTT
TRBD2	-	TRBV5-1	TRBJ2-1	CASSHGTSGKVNEQFF	TGCGCCAGCAGCCATGGGACTAGCGGGAAGGTTAATGAGCAGTTCTTC
TRBD2	few	TRBV13	TRBJ2-5	CASSTRLAGGLETQYF	TGTGCCAGCAGCACCAGACTAGCGGGGGGATTAGAGACCCAGTACTTC
TRBD2	-	TRBV20-1	TRBJ2-5	CSARVSPREQYF	TGCAGTGCTAGAGTTAGCCCGCGGGAGCAGTACTTC
TRBD1	-	TRBV25-1	TRBJ1-2	CASRSDRANYGYTF	TGTGCCAGCAGAAGTGACAGGGCTAACTATGGCTACACCTTC
TRBD1	-	TRBV27	TRBJ1-5	CASSPGQGSSLQPQHF	TGTGCCAGCAGTCCCGGACAGGGGTCGTCTCTTCAGCCCCAGCATTTT